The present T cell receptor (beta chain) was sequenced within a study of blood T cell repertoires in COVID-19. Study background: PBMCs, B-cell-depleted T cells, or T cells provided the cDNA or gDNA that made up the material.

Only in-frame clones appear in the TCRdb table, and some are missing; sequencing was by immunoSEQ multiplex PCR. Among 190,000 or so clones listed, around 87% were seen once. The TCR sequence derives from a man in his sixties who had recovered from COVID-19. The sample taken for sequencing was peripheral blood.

The CDR3 loop reads CASSGRANDEQFF. The CDR3 nucleotides read TGTGCCAGCAGCGGGAGGGCCAACGATGAGCAGTTCTTC. The rearrangement uses TRBV3-1 (or the pseudogene TRBV3-2) and TRBJ2-1; TRBD2 aligns across 7 bases. This CDR3 contains 13 residues. J gave up 8 bases and V 5 bases, and 6 bases lay outside the gene matches. Germline lookup yields CDR1 LGHDT and CDR2 YNNKEL (reference sequence).